This entry features one TCR beta chain sequence. Antigen: not known. The sample belongs to a study of Ad26.COV2.S vaccination and SARS-CoV-2 variants. About the study: Intramuscular Ad26.COV2.S doses were given once or twice, 56 days apart. General study points: Placebo recipients and vaccine recipients were similar in non-spike TCR breadth. Greater spike-specific TCR breadth was seen in vaccine recipients than in placebo recipients.

The table came from immunoSEQ multiplex PCR; TCRdb's copy has only in-frame clones and leaves some out. The sample comprises about 390,000 clones, around nine tenths of which are singletons, and 3% to 3.5% rests with the top ten. Treatment given: around 19 received Ad26.COV2.S at low or high dose, single or two shots; 5 received placebo; per-sample allocation not given. Specimen acquisition occurred on day 63 following the initial vaccine or placebo injection. This person who donated was an adult of 18-55 years in Boston. The sample here was peripheral blood, taken in a trial of Ad26.COV2.S vaccine versus placebo. The TCR was taken from a person aged 18-65 years who received the Ad26.COV2.S COVID-19 vaccine or a placebo.

The CDR3 sequence is CASSFGIPDTEAFF. CDR3 sequence (DNA): TGCGCCAGCAGCTTCGGGATCCCCGACACTGAAGCTTTCTTT. The chain employs TRBV5-1 and TRBJ1-1, with D hard to call. Looked up from germline, CDR1 is SGHRS and CDR2 is YFSETQ. Trimming pared 2 bases from V and 3 bases from J, leaving 11 bases between. This CDR3 is built from 14 residues.